The present entry profiles one T cell receptor beta chain with its context. What it binds is unknown. PCR primers comprised 60 Vbeta and 13 Jbeta primers. Data came from immunoSEQ multiplex PCR; TCRdb stores just in-frame clones and leaves some out. Here the sample spans about 160,000 clones, 70% to 85% being singletons. Per germline, CDR1 SEHNR and CDR2 FQNEAQ (reference sequence). Trimming took 5 bases from V and 6 from J, leaving 17 bases between them. The CDR3 sequence is 16 residues long. This sample was included in a study of cytomegalovirus exposure and HLA in healthy donors. Study in general: As an earlier analysis found, about 179 million T cells yielded about 120 million unique TCR beta sequences. Overall study findings and caveats: Later analysis placed DRB1 highest and HLA-C lowest in TCR association rates, which differed by HLA locus. In a later analysis, productive TCRs from donors in an Asian-associated ancestry cluster reportedly carried fewer N-insertions than the cohort mean.

Participants comprised healthy donors of bone marrow. The chain recombines TRBV7-9 with TRBJ1-6, with D perhaps matching TRBD1 (6 bases). The clonotype originates from a man aged 35-49 years in good health and CMV-seronegative. Sequenced sample: PBMCs. The CDR3 spells CASSPRGGALNSPLHF. The DNA of the CDR3 is TGTGCCAGCAGCCCCCGGGGGGGGGCTCTTAATTCACCCCTCCACTTT.